These 25 T cell receptor beta chains originate from one sample sequenced in a study of cytomegalovirus exposure and HLA in healthy donors. The PCR was carried out with 60 Vbeta primers and 13 Jbeta primers. Clones were sequenced by immunoSEQ multiplex PCR, and TCRdb holds only the in-frame ones, with some missing. The sample holds under 150,000 clones; over 60% are singletons and the top ten take about 2%. The sequenced material came from PBMCs. The receptors originated from a woman aged 40 to 50 in good health and CMV-seronegative.

V gene TRBV5-1 combines with J gene TRBJ2-1; 7 nucleotides match TRBD1. Trimming took 5 bases from V and 8 from J; bases not matched to a gene: 10. Germline-derived CDR1 and CDR2 are SGHRS and YFSETQ. The CDR3 length is 14 residues. CDR3 DNA sequence: TGCGCCAGCAGACTGACCGGGACAGAACATGAGCAGTTCTTC. Translated, it gives CASRLTGTEHEQFF.

This chain links TRBV18 with TRBJ2-7; TRBD2 agrees at 14 bases. The CDR3 is 19 residues long. J gave up 2 bases and V 5 bases, and 14 bases lay outside the gene matches. Germline CDR1 is KGHSH and CDR2 is LQKENI. The CDR3 here is CASSSLTGTSGSGAYEQYF. CDR3 nucleotide sequence: TGTGCCAGCTCATCACTAACCGGGACTAGCGGGAGTGGGGCCTACGAGCAGTACTTC.

V is TRBV15 and J is TRBJ2-1; the D gene is possibly TRBD1 (6 bases). Trimming left V 5 bases short and J 5 bases short, with 10 bases between. This CDR3 is 13 amino acids long. Germline V CDR1 and CDR2: LNHNV, YYDKDF (reference sequence). This CDR3 reads CATSGTLHNEQFF. The CDR3 DNA sequence: TGTGCCACCAGCGGGACACTGCACAATGAGCAGTTCTTC.

The rearrangement links TRBV6-4 to TRBJ1-2, with D possibly being TRBD1 (5 bases). This CDR3 is 14 amino acids long. Trimming stripped 0 bases from V and 8 bases from J, with 13 bases between. Per the germline V gene, CDR1 is MRHNA and CDR2 is SNTAGT. The CDR3 reads CASSDSGGVEGYTF. The CDR3 nucleotides are TGTGCCAGCAGTGACTCGGGGGGGGTTGAAGGCTACACCTTC.

This clone showed up just once. The rearrangement links TRBV11-2 to TRBJ1-2, with D perhaps matching TRBD1 (5 bases). This CDR3 spans 17 amino acids. CDR1 is SGHAT, CDR2 FQNNGV, per germline. The V gene lost 1 base and the J gene lost 5 bases, with 20 bases spanning the gap. The chain's CDR3 is CASSLGVDSLGGYGYTF. Written as DNA, the CDR3 is TGTGCCAGCAGCTTAGGGGTTGACAGCTTGGGGGGTTATGGCTACACCTTC. The full variable domain, in which reference TRBV11-2 and TRBJ1-2 provide the parts outside the CDR3, is EAGVAQSPRYKIIEKRQSVAFWCNPISGHATLYWYQQILGQGPKLLIQFQNNGVVDDSQLPKDRFSAERLKGVDSTLKIQPAKLEDSAVYLCASSLGVDSLGGYGYTFGSGTRLTVV.

This clone has more than one count but fewer than ten. The chain employs TRBV2 and TRBJ2-7; D is perhaps TRBD2 (5 bases). The germline V and J ends were trimmed by 4 bases and 3 bases, with 28 bases remaining between them. Per germline, CDR1 SNHLY and CDR2 FYNNEI. The CDR3 extends over 19 amino acids. The CDR3 DNA sequence: TGTGCCAGCAGTGTCACCTTTTTCGTGCATGGGGAGACGTACTACGAGCAGTACTTC. It codes for CASSVTFFVHGETYYEQYF.

The chain is built from TRBV19 and TRBJ2-1, with TRBD2 matching over 12 bases. The CDR3 runs 14 residues. J lost 13 bases, V lost 5 bases, and 9 bases had no gene match. The germline CDR1 and CDR2 sequences are LNHDA and SQIVND (reference sequence). CDR3 nucleotides: TGTGCCAGTAGTCGGCGACTAGCGGGGGTGGATCAGTTCTTC. Protein sequence: CASSRRLAGVDQFF.

This clone was seen a single time. The chain links TRBV7-9 to TRBJ1-2, with TRBD1 matching over 10 bases. Germline CDR1 reads SEHNR; CDR2 reads FQNEAQ (reference sequence). The V gene end was trimmed by 2 bases and the J gene end by 8 bases; junction bases not matched to a gene: 2. The CDR3 is 13 amino acids. CDR3 in DNA: TGTGCCAGCAGCTTAAGGACAGGGGGGGGCTACACCTTC. Amino acids: CASSLRTGGGYTF.

The chain joins TRBV23-1 to TRBJ2-5, with TRBD1 matching over 11 bases. TRBV23-1 counts as an open reading frame of uncertain function. J was trimmed by 3 bases and V by 4 bases; bases with no gene match: 10. The CDR3 runs to 17 residues. The CDR3 DNA sequence: TGCGCCAGCAGTCGGGCGAGGACAGGGGGCGTCGAAGAGACCCAGTACTTC. Its translation is CASSRARTGGVEETQYF.

This chain connects TRBV10-3 to TRBJ2-1, with D possibly being TRBD2 (6 bases). The germline gives CDR1 ENHRY, CDR2 SYGVKD. The CDR3 is 15 residues long. V dropped 3 bases and J dropped 2 bases, with 11 bases sitting between them. The CDR3 spells CAISERGTTYNEQFF. CDR3 nucleotides: TGTGCCATCAGTGAACGGGGGACGACCTACAATGAGCAGTTCTTC.

The V and J genes are TRBV7-8 and TRBJ1-2, with D maybe TRBD1 (5 bases). This CDR3 comprises 13 residues. Germline V gene sequence: CDR1 SGHVS, CDR2 FQNEAQ. Trimming left V 4 bases short and J 6 bases short, with 12 bases between. CDR3 nucleotides: TGTGCCAGCAGCTCCGGGACTCAACATGGCTACACCTTC. The encoded protein is CASSSGTQHGYTF.

The rearrangement uses TRBV10-3 and TRBJ2-6; 8 bases map to TRBD1. The trim removed 6 bases at V and 4 bases at J, leaving 5 bases unmatched. Germline CDR1 ENHRY, CDR2 SYGVKD. This CDR3 contains 15 residues. CDR3 nucleotides: TGTGCCATCAGCCGACAGGGGAAAGGGGCCAACGTCCTGACTTTC. Translating gives CAISRQGKGANVLTF.

The CDR3 DNA sequence: TGTGCCAGCACAGGGAACTATGGCTACACCTTC. Translating gives CASTGNYGYTF. The chain carries TRBV25-1 and TRBJ1-2, with D possibly TRBD1 on 5 matching bases. Germline lookup yields CDR1 MGHDK and CDR2 SYGVNS. This CDR3 region has 11 residues. V shed 7 bases and J shed 2 bases, with 5 bases lying between them.

The CDR3 DNA is TGTGCCAGCTCACAGAGGACTTACCTTGGGAACACCATATATTTT. It codes for CASSQRTYLGNTIYF. V usage is TRBV6-5 and J usage is TRBJ1-3, with D unresolved. V lost 8 bases and J 7 bases, leaving 21 bases between the germline ends. Germline CDR1 is MNHEY and CDR2 is SVGAGI. The CDR3 loop spans 15 amino acids.

The V call is TRBV5-1, the J call TRBJ1-4; TRBD1 aligns across 7 bases. Germline lookup yields CDR1 SGHRS and CDR2 YFSETQ. CDR3 size: 14 residues. J was trimmed by 3 bases and V by 2 bases; bases with no gene match: 1. CDR3: CASSFQGANEKLFF. Here the CDR3 DNA reads TGCGCCAGCAGCTTTCAGGGGGCTAATGAAAAACTGTTTTTT.

This rearrangement joins TRBV6-1 to TRBJ2-3; TRBD1 matches 9 bases. The CDR3 has 18 residues. Losses at the gene ends were 2 bases for V and 4 bases for J; bases not matched to a gene: 13. The germline V gene encodes CDR1 MNHNS and CDR2 SASEGT. CDR3 DNA: TGTGCCAGCAGTGAACAGGGAAAAACAGGGGGCCGCGCAGATACGCAGTATTTT. Residues: CASSEQGKTGGRADTQYF.

In its sample, this clone was seen a few times. The V call is TRBV6-1, the J call TRBJ2-7, with D perhaps matching TRBD2 (6 bases). Germline V gene lookup returns CDR1 MNHNS and CDR2 SASEGT. The CDR3 extends over 15 amino acids. With 8 bases removed from V and 4 bases from J, the gap between germline ends came to 21 bases. DNA of the CDR3: TGTGCCAGCGACTCCCGTAGCGGAGGAATATACGAGCAGTACTTC. Translated: CASDSRSGGIYEQYF.

The chain uses TRBV5-4 and TRBJ1-2; D is uncertain. The CDR3 consists of 15 residues. Germline assignment: CDR1 SGHNT and CDR2 YYREEE (reference sequence). Trimming removed 3 bases from V and 5 bases from J, with 17 bases in between. The CDR3 here is CASSSALAVTYGYTF. The CDR3 DNA reads TGTGCCAGCAGCTCGGCTCTGGCGGTCACGTATGGCTACACCTTC.

The chain carries TRBV11-2 and TRBJ1-1, with D possibly TRBD1 on 5 matching bases. Germline-derived CDR1 and CDR2 are SGHAT and FQNNGV. V gave up 2 bases and J gave up 1 base, with 5 bases separating them. The CDR3 is 13 residues long. CDR3 coding DNA: TGTGCCAGCAGCTTACAGGGGAACACTGAAGCTTTCTTT. Its translation is CASSLQGNTEAFF. The whole variable domain, filled in from reference TRBV11-2 and TRBJ1-1, reads EAGVAQSPRYKIIEKRQSVAFWCNPISGHATLYWYQQILGQGPKLLIQFQNNGVVDDSQLPKDRFSAERLKGVDSTLKIQPAKLEDSAVYLCASSLQGNTEAFFGQGTRLTVV.

The rearrangement joins TRBV6-1 to TRBJ2-2, with a weak D call TRBD2 (5 bases). The CDR3 is 14 amino acids. The V gene lost 8 bases and the J gene lost 1 base, with 11 bases spanning the gap. The germline V gene encodes CDR1 MNHNS and CDR2 SASEGT. The DNA for the CDR3 is TGTGCCAGCCTGGCTAGCTTGAACACCGGGGAGCTGTTTTTT. Translated, it gives CASLASLNTGELFF.

The chain combines TRBV6-5 with TRBJ1-5, with D hard to call. V lost 5 bases, J lost 2 bases, and 13 bases lay in between. Germline loops: CDR1 MNHEY, CDR2 SVGAGI. This CDR3 region has 15 residues. The CDR3 sequence: CASSPILGGNQPQHF. The CDR3 region has the DNA TGTGCCAGCAGTCCCATCCTCGGGGGCAATCAGCCCCAGCATTTT.

The rearrangement uses TRBV28 and TRBJ2-7; D unclear. Between the trimmed V and J ends, which lost 1 base and 4 bases, there was a span of 17 bases. The CDR3 runs to 16 residues. CDR1 and CDR2 from the germline V gene are MDHEN and SYDVKM. The CDR3 nucleotides read TGTGCCAGCAGTTTATCCTCCGGAGTAGTTCAGTACGAGCAGTACTTC. This codes for CASSLSSGVVQYEQYF.

The rearrangement joins TRBV6-5 to TRBJ2-3, with D uncertain. V lost 11 bases, J lost 4 bases, and 13 bases lay in between. Germline loops: CDR1 MNHEY, CDR2 SVGAGI. CDR3 length equals 12 residues. The CDR3 sequence is CACRGPADTQYF. For the CDR3, the DNA is TGTGCCTGCCGTGGTCCGGCAGATACGCAGTATTTT.

This clone was picked up a small number of times. The V and J genes are TRBV10-2 and TRBJ2-1, with 8 bases matching TRBD1. Per germline, CDR1 WSHSY and CDR2 SAAADI. V shed 3 bases and J 0 bases; nucleotides not matched to a gene: 7. The CDR3 spans 17 residues. The CDR3 nucleotides are TGCGCCAGCAGTGAACCGGGACAGGCGAGCTCCTACAATGAGCAGTTCTTC. Amino acid sequence: CASSEPGQASSYNEQFF.

The V and J genes are TRBV7-2 and TRBJ2-5; 7 nucleotides agree with TRBD2. Germline-derived CDR1 and CDR2 are SGHTA and FQGNSA. The CDR3 is 17 amino acids. Trimming removed 2 bases from V and 1 base from J; junction bases left unmatched: 10. The CDR3 sequence is CASSLQYAGGIQETQYF. In DNA form, the CDR3 reads TGTGCCAGCAGCTTACAGTATGCCGGGGGGATCCAAGAGACCCAGTACTTC. Based on the CDR3 plus reference TRBV7-2 and TRBJ2-5, the full variable domain is GAGVSQSPSNKVTEKGKDVELRCDPISGHTALYWYRQSLGQGLEFLIYFQGNSAPDKSGLPSDRFSAERTGGSVSTLTIQRTQQEDSAVYLCASSLQYAGGIQETQYFGPGTRLLVL.